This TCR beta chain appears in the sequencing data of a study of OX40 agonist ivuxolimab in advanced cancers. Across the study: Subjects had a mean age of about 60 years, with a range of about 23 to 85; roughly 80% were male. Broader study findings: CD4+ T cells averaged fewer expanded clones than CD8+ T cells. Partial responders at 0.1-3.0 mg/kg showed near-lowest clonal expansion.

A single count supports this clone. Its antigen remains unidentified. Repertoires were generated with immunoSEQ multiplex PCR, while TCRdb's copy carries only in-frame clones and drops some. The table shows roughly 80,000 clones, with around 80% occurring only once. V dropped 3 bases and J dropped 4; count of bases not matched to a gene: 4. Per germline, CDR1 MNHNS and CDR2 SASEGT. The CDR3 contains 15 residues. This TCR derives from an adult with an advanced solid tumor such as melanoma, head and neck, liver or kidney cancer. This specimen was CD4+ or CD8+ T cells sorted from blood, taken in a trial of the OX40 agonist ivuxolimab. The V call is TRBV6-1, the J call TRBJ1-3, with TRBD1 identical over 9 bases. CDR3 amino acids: CASSEGDREGNTIYF. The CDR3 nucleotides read TGTGCCAGCAGTGAGGGGGACAGGGAAGGAAACACCATATATTTT.